The entry below gives a single T cell receptor (beta chain) sequence along with its context. Its specificity is unknown. These data come from a study of siplizumab effects on memory and regulatory T cells. Only in-frame clones appear in the TCRdb table, and some are missing; sequencing was by immunoSEQ multiplex PCR. Of 100,000 or so clones listed, roughly 95% were seen once; the top ten hold roughly 0.17%. Study-wide findings and caveats: On average, approximately 70% of mappable alloreactive CD4+ clones were Treg-derived under siplizumab, against 25% to 30% in controls. Tracing alloreactive clones into unstimulated subsets worked for only a minor fraction of them. Most proliferating CD4+ or CD8+ clones, roughly 80-97%, had no naive or memory assignment. Confirmation was lacking for the suppressive function of proliferating Tregs derived from siplizumab cultures.

V dropped 4 bases and J dropped 4 bases, with 19 bases sitting between them. Per the germline V gene, CDR1 is SGHRS and CDR2 is YFSETQ. The CDR3 is 16 residues long. V usage is TRBV5-1 and J usage is TRBJ2-3; possibly TRBD1 for D (5 bases). This sequence originates from a human donor in good health. Sequencing was performed on non-Treg CD4+ T cells sorted from blood. DNA for the CDR3: TGCGCCAGCAGCCCACAGGCGGATCGTCCCGCAGATACGCAGTATTTT. Encoded protein: CASSPQADRPADTQYF.